This entry lists 17 T cell receptor beta chains sequenced from one sample in a study of early T cells in non-severe SARS-CoV-2 infection. TCRdb passed the 5' RACE reads through MiXCR, listing each CDR3 protein once. The table lists tens of thousands of distinct CDR3 sequences, over 9.5% of them singletons. Specimen: whole blood, collected at baseline. The receptor source for this set is an adult who was a healthcare worker with PCR-confirmed SARS-CoV-2 infection or an uninfected control (not recorded which).

The chain joins TRBV5-4 to TRBJ1-1; TRBD1 is a possible D gene (6 bases). CDR1 and CDR2 from the germline V gene are SGHNT and YYREEE (reference sequence). Trimming took off 2 bases at V and 3 bases at J, with 17 bases between the two ends. The CDR3 has 16 amino acids. CDR3 sequence (DNA): TGTGCCAGCAGCTTCTACAGGGATGGTCCGTACACTGAAGCTTTCTTT. It is translated as CASSFYRDGPYTEAFF.

This chain connects TRBV20-1 to TRBJ1-2, with D tentatively TRBD1 (6 bases). The CDR3 loop spans 16 amino acids. Germline CDR1 DFQATT, CDR2 SNEGSKA (reference sequence). Trimming removed 3 bases at V and 2 bases at J, with 19 bases between. Here the CDR3 DNA reads TGCAGTGCTAGTGGGGACCCGGACAGTTACAACTATGGCTACACCTTC. This codes for CSASGDPDSYNYGYTF.

This clonotype was detected only a few times. The V gene is TRBV4-3, the J gene TRBJ1-6, with D uncertain. Per the germline V gene, CDR1 is LGHNA and CDR2 is YSLEER. The CDR3 has 17 residues. V lost 0 bases, J lost 0 bases, and 9 bases lay in between. For the CDR3, the DNA is TGCGCCAGCAGCCAAGATTACAAAAGCTCCTATAATTCACCCCTCCACTTT. It translates to CASSQDYKSSYNSPLHF.

The chain is built from TRBV2 and TRBJ2-2; TRBD2 matches 7 bases. Germline CDR1 SNHLY, CDR2 FYNNEI. This CDR3 region has 15 residues. V shed 2 bases and J 3 bases; nucleotides not matched to a gene: 3. As DNA, the CDR3 is TGTGCCAGCAGTGAACTAGCGGTCGACACCGGGGAGCTGTTTTTT. It codes for CASSELAVDTGELFF.

This clonotype has a count of ten or more. The V call is TRBV29-1, the J call TRBJ2-5; D is ambiguous. Looked up from germline, CDR1 is SQVTM and CDR2 is ANQGSEA. This CDR3 is built from 10 residues. CDR3 nucleotides: TGCAGTGTCAGAAGCGAGACCCAGTACTTC. As protein: CSVRSETQYF.

At least ten counts were recorded for this clonotype. The chain links TRBV9 to TRBJ2-3; 8 nucleotides agree with TRBD2. The V gene's germline CDR1 is SGDLS and CDR2 YYNGEE. The V and J ends lost 3 bases and 0 bases, in that order; junction bases with no gene match: 12. CDR3 length: 18 residues. The CDR3 is CASSAEGLAGASTDTQYF. Here the CDR3 DNA reads TGTGCCAGCAGCGCGGAGGGGCTAGCGGGCGCTAGCACAGATACGCAGTATTTT.

V is TRBV20-1 and J is TRBJ2-1, with TRBD2 identical over 9 bases. This CDR3 is 14 amino acids long. Germline assignment: CDR1 DFQATT and CDR2 SNEGSKA (reference sequence). After removal of 3 bases from V and 9 bases from J, the junction contained 9 bases not matched to a gene. The CDR3 here is CSASGEGLAGEQFF. CDR3 DNA sequence: TGCAGTGCTAGTGGGGAGGGACTAGCAGGTGAGCAGTTCTTC.

This sequence joins TRBV25-1 and TRBJ2-7; D ambiguous. The CDR3 consists of 13 residues. The V end lost 6 bases, the J end lost 2 bases, and 11 bases lay between the germline ends. Germline CDR1 reads MGHDK; CDR2 reads SYGVNS. The CDR3 spells CASRTGGTYEQYF. Here the CDR3 DNA reads TGTGCCAGCAGGACGGGCGGTACCTACGAGCAGTACTTC.

V gene TRBV19 combines with J gene TRBJ2-5, with 10 bases that match TRBD1. V was clipped by 4 bases and J by 1 base; unmatched bases: 9. This CDR3 spans 17 amino acids. CDR1 is LNHDA and CDR2 is SQIVND in the germline V gene (reference sequence). The chain's CDR3 is CASSTYHRTGGQETQYF. In DNA, the CDR3 is TGTGCCAGTAGTACCTACCACCGGACAGGGGGCCAAGAGACCCAGTACTTC.

Only a few counts were recorded for this clonotype. This chain joins TRBV7-8 and TRBJ2-1; D is possibly TRBD2 (6 bases). V lost 4 bases and J lost 1, with 14 bases in between. The CDR3 extends over 16 amino acids. Germline CDR1 SGHVS, CDR2 FQNEAQ. CDR3 sequence reads: CASSSRGAGSYNEQFF. CDR3 nucleotides: TGTGCCAGCAGCTCTCGGGGAGCGGGTTCCTACAATGAGCAGTTCTTC.

This clonotype was observed a few times. This rearrangement joins TRBV6-1 to TRBJ1-5; D gene unclear. The CDR3 consists of 13 residues. Germline CDR1 is MNHNS and CDR2 is SASEGT. V was trimmed by 5 bases and J by 9 bases, leaving 14 bases between them. As DNA, the CDR3 is TGTGCCAGCAGTCCGGGCCCACCGAGGCCCCAGCATTTT. Amino acids: CASSPGPPRPQHF.

The J gene is TRBJ2-1, the V gene TRBV7-2, with D possibly matching TRBD2 (6 bases). Germline values: CDR1 SGHTA, CDR2 FQGNSA. V lost 11 bases to trimming and J lost 5 bases, with 19 bases between them. This CDR3 is built from 14 residues. In DNA, the CDR3 is TGTGCCGGAGCCGGGAGCAAACCTAACAATGAGCAGTTCTTC. Amino acids: CAGAGSKPNNEQFF.

This clonotype showed up many times. V usage is TRBV6-4 and J usage is TRBJ1-6; a weak D match, TRBD1 (5 bases). This CDR3 is 14 amino acids long. Trimming shortened V by 2 bases and J by 5 bases, and 7 bases separated the two germline ends. CDR1 is MRHNA, CDR2 SNTAGT, per germline. Here the CDR3 reads CASSDGAHNSPLHF. The DNA of the CDR3 is TGTGCCAGCAGTGACGGGGCGCATAATTCACCCCTCCACTTT.

Only a few counts were recorded for this clonotype. Sequence at one end of the junction differs from germline and may be a read error. The genes are TRBV7-7 and TRBJ2-2; 8 bases align to TRBD2. The CDR3 consists of 15 residues. Germline V gene data show CDR1 as SSHAT and CDR2 as FNYEAQ (reference sequence). DNA for the CDR3: TGTGCTAGCAGCTCCACTAGCGGAGCCACCGGGGAGCTGTTTTTT. Translation: CASSSTSGATGELFF.

The chain combines TRBV29-1 with TRBJ2-1; the match to TRBD1 covers 8 bases. The CDR3 has 13 residues. The germline V gene has CDR1 SQVTM and CDR2 ANQGSEA. CDR3 in amino acids: CSISGGTYNEQFF. The DNA for the CDR3 is TGCAGTATATCAGGGGGCACCTACAATGAGCAGTTCTTC.

This clonotype was observed a handful of times. The chain carries TRBV5-1 and TRBJ2-5; 12 nucleotides agree with TRBD2. The ends lost 4 bases at V and 5 bases at J; junction bases unmatched: 9. The germline V gene encodes CDR1 SGHRS and CDR2 YFSETQ. CDR3 size: 16 residues. CDR3 DNA: TGCGCCAGCAGCCCTGGACTAGCGGGGTCTAGGGAGACCCAGTACTTC. Its translation is CASSPGLAGSRETQYF.

V gene TRBV3-1 combines with J gene TRBJ2-7; 9 nucleotides line up with TRBD1. Germline lookup yields CDR1 LGHDT and CDR2 YNNKEL (reference sequence). The junction had 12 bases not matched to a gene; V was cut back by 1 base and J by 2 bases. The CDR3 has 18 amino acids. Here the CDR3 DNA reads TGTGCCAGCAGCCAAGCAGGACAGGGGAAAACGCATCCCTACGAGCAGTACTTC. Amino acid sequence: CASSQAGQGKTHPYEQYF.